This T cell receptor (beta chain) was obtained from a study of T cell changes during pregnancy in multiple sclerosis. V shed 2 bases, J shed 8 bases, and the junction held 5 bases outside the gene matches. Germline CDR1 reads ENHRY; CDR2 reads SYGVKD. This CDR3 is 14 amino acids long. Profiled with immunoSEQ multiplex PCR; TCRdb holds only in-frame clones, not every one. The data contain 78,000 or so clones, 92% of them singletons. The source was peripheral blood, collected before pregnancy. The receptor was isolated from a female donor with multiple sclerosis, enrolled in a pregnancy study. J is TRBJ1-5 and V is TRBV10-3; 8 bases align to TRBD1. This chain's CDR3 is CAISEQGAGEPQHF. DNA of the CDR3: TGTGCCATCAGTGAGCAGGGGGCGGGGGAGCCCCAGCATTTT.